The T cell receptor beta chain described here comes from a study of CD8 T cells in ankylosing spondylitis. Points from the study as a whole: The study looked at matched synovial fluid samples from ankylosing spondylitis patients. Disease-linked clones were reported to be significantly enriched there. Researchers report that disease-linked clones proved CD8+ and relatively rare in peripheral blood. One TCR beta motif, made up of 7 or 8 highly homologous variants, appeared characteristic of ankylosing spondylitis blood.

The sample holds a few counts of this clonotype. The antigen is undetermined. V was clipped by 8 bases and J by 0 bases, with 11 bases between them. The CDR3 is made up of 14 amino acids. Molecular-barcoded quantitative 5'-RACE produced these TCR beta libraries. TCRdb ran MiXCR on the 5' RACE reads and lists one entry per CDR3 protein. The repertoire holds about 540,000 distinct CDR3 sequences, with 9.5% to 15% as singletons. This TCR was sampled from a male donor with ankylosing spondylitis. The source material was blood, either unsorted or a sorted T cell fraction (not recorded which). J is TRBJ1-5 and V is TRBV12-3 or TRBV12-4; D is possibly TRBD1 (5 bases). The CDR3 DNA reads TGTGCCAGCTGCGACAGTTATAGCAATCAGCCCCAGCATTTT. Translated, it gives CASCDSYSNQPQHF.